The clone carrying this T cell receptor beta chain came up a few times. Its antigen is unknown. The sample belongs to a study of OX40 agonist ivuxolimab in advanced cancers. Across the whole study: Patients took ivuxolimab, an agonistic anti-OX40 (CD134) antibody. At 75% to 90% male, the cohort had a mean age of about 60 years, ranging from roughly 20 to 79. Study-wide points: Partial responders at 0.1-3.0 mg/kg showed near-lowest clonal expansion.

Between the trimmed V and J ends, which lost 0 bases and 3 bases, there was a span of 8 bases. The V gene's germline CDR1 is SGHDN and CDR2 FVKESK. The CDR3 spans 15 residues. TCRdb keeps only in-frame clones here, not all; method: immunoSEQ multiplex PCR. This sample carries about 35,000 clones, around four fifths of them seen once, and the ten largest clones take 14% to 15%. The sequence derives from an adult with an advanced solid tumor such as melanoma, head and neck, liver or kidney cancer. The material was CD4+ or CD8+ T cells sorted from blood, obtained in a trial of the OX40 agonist ivuxolimab. The V gene is TRBV14, the J gene TRBJ2-2; D tentatively reads TRBD1 or TRBD2 (5 bases each). In DNA form, the CDR3 reads TGTGCCAGCAGCCAAGAACTGGGGGACACCGGGGAGCTGTTTTTT. Protein product: CASSQELGDTGELFF.